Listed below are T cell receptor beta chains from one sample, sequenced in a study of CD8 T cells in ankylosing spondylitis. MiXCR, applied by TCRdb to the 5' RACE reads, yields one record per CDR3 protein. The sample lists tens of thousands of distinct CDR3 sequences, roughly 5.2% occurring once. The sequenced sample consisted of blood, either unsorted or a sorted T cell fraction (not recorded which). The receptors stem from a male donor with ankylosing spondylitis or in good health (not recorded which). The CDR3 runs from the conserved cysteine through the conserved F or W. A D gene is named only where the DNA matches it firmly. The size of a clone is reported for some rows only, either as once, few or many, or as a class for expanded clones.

CSVELQGIPYEQYF	TGCAGCGTTGAACTACAGGGTATCCCCTACGAGCAGTACTTC	NA	many	TRBV29-1	TRBJ2-7
CASSQAGGQTGELFF	TGTGCCAGCAGCCAAGCGGGGGGGCAGACCGGGGAGCTGTTTTTT	TRBD2	NA	TRBV5-6	TRBJ2-2
CASSLGAQATSTDTQYF	TGTGCCAGCAGTTTAGGTGCCCAGGCCACAAGCACAGATACGCAGTATTTT	NA	many	TRBV12-3/TRBV12-4	TRBJ2-3
CASSQEGIYEQYF	TGTGCCAGCAGCCAAGAGGGAATATACGAGCAGTACTTC	NA	many	TRBV14	TRBJ2-7
CASSQDTRGRTEAFF	TGTGCCAGCAGCCAAGATACTCGGGGTAGGACTGAAGCTTTCTTT	NA	many	TRBV14	TRBJ1-1
CASSSAGQGDEQYF	TGTGCCAGCAGCTCCGCCGGACAGGGGGACGAGCAGTACTTC	TRBD1	many	TRBV5-4	TRBJ2-7
CASSLDRGTDTQYF	TGCGCCAGCAGCTTGGATCGGGGCACAGATACGCAGTATTTT	NA	many	TRBV5-1	TRBJ2-3
CSVTGTGSTDTQYF	TGCAGCGTCACCGGGACAGGGTCCACAGATACGCAGTATTTT	TRBD1	many	TRBV29-1	TRBJ2-3
CSASGQVSYEQYF	TGCAGTGCTAGTGGACAGGTTTCCTACGAGCAGTACTTC	TRBD1	many	TRBV20-1	TRBJ2-7
CASSRRTGKGEQYF	TGTGCCAGCAGCCGTAGGACAGGGAAGGGCGAGCAGTACTTC	TRBD1	many	TRBV28	TRBJ2-7
CASSQGDRGFRNSPLHF	TGCGCCAGCAGCCAAGGGGACAGGGGTTTTCGGAATTCACCCCTCCACTTT	TRBD1	many	TRBV4-1	TRBJ1-6
CASSRSGTLNYGYTF	TGTGCCAGCAGCCGTTCGGGGACCTTGAACTATGGCTACACCTTC	NA	many	TRBV27	TRBJ1-2
CAISPYSQETQYF	TGTGCCATCAGCCCCTACAGCCAAGAGACCCAGTACTTC	NA	many	TRBV10-3	TRBJ2-5
CSAPNPGTGVETQYF	TGCAGTGCACCGAACCCCGGGACAGGGGTCGAGACCCAGTACTTC	TRBD1	many	TRBV20-1	TRBJ2-5
CAISGDRGDEQFF	TGTGCCATCAGTGGGGACAGGGGTGATGAGCAGTTCTTC	TRBD1	many	TRBV10-3	TRBJ2-1
CASSLSGGTQYF	TGTGCCAGCAGTCTCTCTGGGGGTACGCAGTATTTT	NA	few	TRBV6-1	TRBJ2-3
CASSSIEMNTEAFF	TGTGCCAGTAGCTCGATAGAAATGAACACTGAAGCTTTCTTT	NA	many	TRBV19	TRBJ1-1
CASSRVGIGPYEQYF	TGTGCCAGCAGCCGTGTGGGTATCGGCCCCTACGAGCAGTACTTC	NA	many	TRBV3-1	TRBJ2-7
CASTSTSGGPNPHEQFF	TGTGCCAGCACCTCGACTAGCGGGGGGCCGAATCCTCATGAGCAGTTCTTC	TRBD2	many	TRBV2	TRBJ2-1
CASSLEGHGYTF	TGCGCCAGCAGCTTGGAGGGCCATGGCTACACCTTC	NA	NA	TRBV5-1	TRBJ1-2
CASDPAGNNNEQFF	TGCGCCAGCGACCCCGCGGGGAACAACAATGAGCAGTTCTTC	NA	many	TRBV5-1	TRBJ2-1
CASRLGTGGTEAFF	TGTGCCAGCAGGCTCGGGACAGGGGGCACTGAAGCTTTCTTT	TRBD1	many	TRBV7-8	TRBJ1-1
CSARDRARGMFNEQFF	TGCAGTGCTAGAGATCGTGCCAGGGGTATGTTCAATGAGCAGTTCTTC	NA	many	TRBV20-1	TRBJ2-1
CASSPPGAGNYGYTF	TGTGCCAGCAGTCCCCCGGGGGCGGGTAACTATGGCTACACCTTC	NA	many	TRBV28	TRBJ1-2